The next 20 T cell receptor beta chains were all read from a single sample in a study of blood T cells in healthy people across ages. Primers used in a second PCR of about 6 to 11 cycles were a sample-barcoded 5' primer and a J-beta primer mix. In TCRdb, the 5' RACE reads were re-called with MiXCR into one record per CDR3 protein. Here the sample spans 850,000 or so distinct CDR3 sequences, more than 25% being singletons. The sample taken for sequencing was blood. The receptors originated from a woman aged 80 or older in good health.

Note on this clonotype: This clone may be a read error of a much larger clone one base away. The conserved final phenylalanine or tryptophan is absent from the CDR3, which likely points to a read error. The chain has TRBV5-6 and TRBJ2-2; a possible D gene is TRBD1 (6 bases). This CDR3 region has 15 residues. Germline V gene lookup returns CDR1 SGHDT and CDR2 YYEEEE. With 3 bases removed from V and 4 bases from J, the gap between germline ends came to 13 bases. CDR3 protein: CASSSGWTVTGELFL. Written as DNA, the CDR3 is TGTGCCAGCAGCTCGGGATGGACAGTCACCGGGGAGCTGTTTTTG.

As to this clonotype: A much larger clonotype is one base distant, so this may be a read error. The genes are TRBV5-1 and TRBJ2-1; 12 positions match TRBD2. The CDR3 is 16 amino acids. From germline, CDR1 is SGHRS and CDR2 YFSETQ. CDR3 in DNA: TGCGCCAGCAGCCGGACTAGCGGGGCCCAATACAATGAGCAGAACTTC. It is translated as CASSRTSGAQYNEQNF. Using reference TRBV5-1 and TRBJ2-1 for the parts outside the CDR3, the full variable domain is KAGVTQTPRYLIKTRGQQVTLSCSPISGHRSVSWYQQTPGQGLQFLFEYFSETQRNKGNFPGRFSGRQFSNSRSEMNVSTLELGDSALYLCASSRTSGAQYNEQNFGPGTRLTVL.

The chain combines TRBV7-3 with TRBJ2-3; 8 bases fit TRBD2. CDR3 length: 16 residues. Germline lookup yields CDR1 SGHTA and CDR2 FQGTGA. With 1 base clipped from V and 4 bases from J, the junction kept 7 bases outside the gene matches. DNA for the CDR3: TGTGCCAGCAGCTTAAGAGCGGGGGCCAGCCCAGATACGCAGTATTTT. Protein product: CASSLRAGASPDTQYF.

The rearrangement joins TRBV28 to TRBJ1-1, with 8 bases matching TRBD1. The CDR3 runs to 15 residues. V lost 5 bases to trimming and J lost 4 bases; unmatched junction nucleotides: 9. Germline V gene data show CDR1 as MDHEN and CDR2 as SYDVKM. The CDR3 DNA reads as TGTGCCAGCAGTCCCACGGACAGGGTTCGCACTGAAGCTTTCTTT. Residues: CASSPTDRVRTEAFF.

This clonotype was picked up a small number of times. This rearrangement joins TRBV7-6 to TRBJ2-5; TRBD2 matches 12 bases. The CDR3 contains 15 residues. Germline-derived CDR1 and CDR2 are SGHVS and FNYEAQ. V was clipped by 5 bases and J by 9 bases; unmatched bases: 10. CDR3 residues: CASSKTGLAGRAQYF. The CDR3, as DNA: TGTGCCAGCAGCAAGACGGGACTAGCGGGCCGGGCCCAGTACTTC.

This rearrangement joins TRBV5-1 to TRBJ2-7, with 9 nucleotides matching TRBD1. The CDR3 sequence is 14 residues long. CDR1 and CDR2 (germline): SGHRS, YFSETQ. V lost 4 bases, J lost 3 bases, and 5 bases stayed unmatched. Written as DNA, the CDR3 is TGCGCCAGCAGCCTAGGGGACAGGGACTACGAGCAGTACTTC. This gives the protein CASSLGDRDYEQYF.

There are many counts of this clonotype. The V call is TRBV6-2 or TRBV6-3, the J call TRBJ2-5; tentatively, D is TRBD1 (6 bases). Looked up from germline, CDR1 is MNHEY and CDR2 is SVGEGT. CDR3 length: 13 amino acids. The germline V and J ends were trimmed by 6 bases and 4 bases, with 12 bases remaining between them. CDR3 amino acids: CASRTGGRETQYF. The CDR3 coding sequence is TGTGCCAGCAGGACAGGTGGGAGAGAGACCCAGTACTTC.

This clonotype has at least ten counts. V is TRBV4-3 and J is TRBJ1-6; the D is unclear. The CDR3 covers 15 residues. Trimming cost V 0 bases and J 9 bases, with 12 bases left between them. Germline CDR1 and CDR2: LGHNA and YSLEER. Here the CDR3 DNA reads TGCGCCAGCAGCCAAGATCGTGTGGGATTTTCACCCCTCCACTTT. This encodes CASSQDRVGFSPLHF.

Many counts were recorded for this clonotype. This chain connects TRBV4-3 to TRBJ1-2; D is perhaps TRBD1 (5 bases). The CDR3 sequence is 15 residues long. The germline gives CDR1 LGHNA, CDR2 YSLEER. V was pared by 3 bases and J by 5 bases, with 16 bases between. The DNA for the CDR3 is TGCGCCAGCAGCCAGTTTGCAGGGTCGGGATATGGCTACACCTTC. Translated: CASSQFAGSGYGYTF.

The sample holds many counts of this clonotype. The chain links TRBV6-5 to TRBJ2-5, with 12 positions matching TRBD1. V shed 0 bases, J shed 5 bases, and the junction held 4 bases outside the gene matches. This CDR3 region has 16 residues. Germline values: CDR1 MNHEY, CDR2 SVGAGI. The CDR3 coding sequence is TGTGCCAGCAGTTACTCCGGGACAGGGGGCTGGGAGACCCAGTACTTC. It codes for CASSYSGTGGWETQYF.

This clonotype showed up just once. Being one base from a much bigger clone, this may be a read error. The chain links TRBV27 to TRBJ2-5; TRBD2 agrees at 7 bases. The germline CDR1 and CDR2 sequences are MNHEY and SMNVEV (reference sequence). Trimming removed 5 bases from V and 1 base from J; junction bases left unmatched: 7. The CDR3 covers 15 residues. CDR3 residues: CASSRRAGLQETQYF. CDR3 nucleotide sequence: TGTGCCAGCAGTCGACGAGCGGGGCTCCAAGAGACCCAGTACTTC.

With respect to this clonotype: Possible read error: a much larger clone is one base away. The chain employs TRBV11-2 and TRBJ2-7, with D maybe TRBD2 (6 bases). In germline, CDR1 is SGHAT, CDR2 FQNNGV. Trimming stripped 1 base from V and 3 bases from J, with 13 bases between. CDR3 length: 15 amino acids. The CDR3 loop is CASSLVIQGLYEQYF. The DNA for the CDR3 is TGTGCCAGCAGCTTAGTTATTCAGGGACTCTACGAGCAGTACTTC.

This clonotype was counted at least ten times. The chain couples TRBV15 to TRBJ2-3; 8 bases line up with TRBD1. The CDR3 spans 17 residues. V lost 2 bases, J lost 0 bases, and 7 bases stayed unmatched. Germline V gene data show CDR1 as LNHNV and CDR2 as YYDKDF (reference sequence). The CDR3 region is CATSRTGTGLSTDTQYF. The CDR3 DNA reads TGTGCCACCAGCAGAACTGGGACAGGCCTTAGCACAGATACGCAGTATTTT.

This clonotype occurred many times. The V call is TRBV6-2 or TRBV6-3, the J call TRBJ2-1, with D possibly TRBD2 on 6 matching bases. Germline lookup yields CDR1 MNHEY and CDR2 SVGEGT. Trimming removed 6 bases from V and 1 base from J, with 16 bases in between. This CDR3 contains 16 residues. The CDR3 coding sequence is TGTGCCAGCAGCTCCCCCGGGCGGGGATCCTACAATGAGCAGTTCTTC. Translating it yields CASSSPGRGSYNEQFF.

This clonotype appeared many times. V usage is TRBV3-1 and J usage is TRBJ2-5; 8 bases line up with TRBD2. V gave up 3 bases and J gave up 4 bases; unmatched junction bases: 4. CDR1 and CDR2 (germline): LGHDT, YNNKEL (reference sequence). This CDR3 has 14 residues. In DNA form, the CDR3 reads TGTGCCAGCAGCCATGCGGGGGGCGGAGAGACCCAGTACTTC. Its protein product is CASSHAGGGETQYF.

Points on this clonotype: One base away lies a much larger clone, so this may be a sequencing read error. The rearrangement uses TRBV7-2 and TRBJ2-5, with 8 bases fitting TRBD1. The germline gives CDR1 SGHTA, CDR2 FQGNSA. V dropped 1 base and J dropped 11; count of bases not matched to a gene: 12. This CDR3 has 15 residues. The DNA for the CDR3 is TGTGCCAGCAGCTTAGAAGGCAGGGGGCGGAATGAGCAGTACTTC. It codes for CASSLEGRGRNEQYF.

This clonotype was found many times. The CDR3 spells CATKTGAYEQYF. CDR3 coding DNA: TGCGCCACCAAGACAGGGGCCTACGAGCAGTACTTC. The V gene is TRBV10-2, the J gene TRBJ2-7; 8 bases fit TRBD1. Looked up from germline, CDR1 is WSHSY and CDR2 is SAAADI. The trim removed 10 bases at V and 2 bases at J, leaving 4 bases unmatched. The CDR3 totals 12 residues.

With respect to this clonotype: Just one base apart from a much larger clone, this may be a read error. The chain couples TRBV20-1 to TRBJ1-5; D is uncertain. The CDR3 runs 13 residues. Germline V gene sequence: CDR1 DFQATT, CDR2 SNEGSKA (reference sequence). CDR3 DNA: TGCAATGCTACCCCCTTGGGGAATCAGCCCCAGCATTTT. Protein sequence: CNATPLGNQPQHF.

This clonotype was seen many times. The chain joins TRBV6-2 or TRBV6-3 to TRBJ2-4, with 7 bases matching TRBD1. Germline values: CDR1 MNHEY, CDR2 SVGEGT. The V gene end was trimmed by 4 bases and the J gene end by 1 base; junction bases not matched to a gene: 10. The CDR3 consists of 17 residues. DNA for the CDR3: TGTGCCAGCAGTTTCGCTTCGACAGGGTCGGCCAAAAACATTCAGTACTTC. Protein sequence: CASSFASTGSAKNIQYF.

V usage is TRBV12-3 or TRBV12-4 and J usage is TRBJ1-4; no clear D. This CDR3 spans 13 amino acids. Between the trimmed V and J ends, which lost 5 bases and 8 bases, there was a span of 12 bases. This chain's CDR3 is CASSPVPREKLFF. The CDR3, as DNA: TGTGCCAGCAGTCCCGTCCCGCGGGAAAAACTGTTTTTT.